This entry is about one TCR beta chain. What it binds is unknown. The single heparinised draw taken from each donor contained about 100 mL of blood on average. What was sequenced were expressed TCRB transcripts, since all of the isolated RNA had been reverse transcribed. TCRdb's table, derived via immunoSEQ multiplex PCR, lists solely in-frame clones and lacks some. The sample holds 600,000 to 700,000 clones, around 12% seen once. V dropped 3 bases and J dropped 1; count of bases not matched to a gene: 5. Germline V lookup: CDR1 SGHNT, CDR2 YENEEA. This CDR3 has 16 residues. These data come from a study of beta chain features in type 1 diabetes. Study-level points and caveats: When Type 1 diabetes patients were examined, their TCRB CDR3s proved moderately but significantly shorter in all four CD4+ subsets. Naive, central memory and Treg TCRB repertoires appeared more alike in patients than in healthy donors.

What was sequenced was naive CD4+ T cells from blood. The rearrangement uses TRBV11-3 and TRBJ2-2, with 7 bases identical to TRBD2. This clonotype was sampled from a man aged 30-40 years with type 1 diabetes. The CDR3 loop reads CASSFLGGGNTGELFF. CDR3 DNA: TGTGCCAGCAGCTTCCTAGGCGGGGGGAACACCGGGGAGCTGTTTTTT.